The T cell receptor beta chain under discussion was sequenced for a study of OX40 agonist ivuxolimab in advanced cancers. For this clone: The antigen remains unidentified.

The ends were cut back, 1 base at V and 3 bases at J, with 19 bases in the middle. The germline V gene encodes CDR1 LGHNA and CDR2 YSLEER. This CDR3 has 18 amino acids. Study-level points and caveats: Clonal expansion was seen in CD4+ and CD8+ blood T cells by week 6 at 0.1 to 3.0 mg/kg. Normalized T-cell clonal expansion was also low in a subset of nonresponders.

The table came from immunoSEQ multiplex PCR; TCRdb's copy has only in-frame clones and leaves some out. The sample yields about 79,000 clones, about 94% seen once. The origin of this receptor is an adult with an advanced solid tumor such as melanoma, head and neck, liver or kidney cancer. The V gene is TRBV4-3, the J gene TRBJ2-1, with a tentative D call TRBD2 (5 bases). The material was CD4+ or CD8+ T cells sorted from blood, obtained in a trial of the OX40 agonist ivuxolimab. The CDR3, as DNA: TGCGCCAGCAGCCAAGGCCTGGTTATTTACGGGGACTACAATGAGCAGTTCTTC. Its protein is CASSQGLVIYGDYNEQFF.